A single sample gave rise to the 11 T cell receptor beta chains below, sequenced in a study of human T cells and chemical hapten exposure. Time point in this sample: patch test 3, about 24 weeks after DPC sensitization. Regarding treatment: therapeutic diphenylcyclopropenone sensitization with weekly scalp DPC. MiXCR, applied by TCRdb to the RACE reads, yields one record per CDR3 protein. There are over 55,000 distinct CDR3 sequences in the sample; approximately 12% occur only once, and roughly 1.3% lies in the top ten. The sequencing here drew on whole blood, taken in connection with sensitization to the hapten diphenylcyclopropenone (DPC). The receptor source for this set is a woman in her 50s with alopecia areata. Some clones in this sample may be carry-over from other donors' samples.

The sample holds many counts of this clonotype. The chain recombines TRBV6-5 with TRBJ2-5, with TRBD2 matching over 8 bases. This CDR3 spans 13 amino acids. J gave up 0 bases and V 6 bases, and 0 bases lay outside the gene matches. Germline V gives CDR1 MNHEY, CDR2 SVGAGI. The CDR3 loop is CASRLADQETQYF. DNA for the CDR3: TGTGCCAGCAGACTAGCGGACCAAGAGACCCAGTACTTC.

In this sample, this clonotype turned up a few times. J is TRBJ2-7 and V is TRBV4-2, with D unresolved. The ends were cut back, 0 bases at V and 5 bases at J, with 11 bases in the middle. The CDR3 has 14 amino acids. CDR1 is LGHNA, CDR2 YNFKEQ, per germline. CDR3 DNA sequence: TGTGCCAGCAGCCAAGATCGAGGAACCCACGAGCAGTACTTC. Translated: CASSQDRGTHEQYF.

This clonotype was detected many times. The chain combines TRBV2 with TRBJ2-1; the D is unclear. This CDR3 comprises 12 residues. Germline loops: CDR1 SNHLY, CDR2 FYNNEI. V gave up 2 bases and J gave up 6 bases, with 5 bases separating them. The CDR3, as DNA: TGTGCCAGCAGTGAAAGGTCCAATGAGCAGTTCTTC. Residues: CASSERSNEQFF. Together with reference TRBV2 and TRBJ2-1, the CDR3 gives the full variable domain: EPEVTQTPSHQVTQMGQEVILRCVPISNHLYFYWYRQILGQKVEFLVSFYNNEISEKSEIFDDQFSVERPDGSNFTLKIRSTKLEDSAMYFCASSERSNEQFFGPGTRLTVL.

The table lists this clonotype with a few counts. The V gene is TRBV25-1, the J gene TRBJ2-5, with a tentative D call TRBD2 (6 bases). Germline values: CDR1 MGHDK, CDR2 SYGVNS. V was cut by 3 bases and J by 10 bases, with 21 bases left in between. CDR3 size: 15 residues. As DNA, the CDR3 is TGTGCCAGCAGTGATTCGACTAGGCCAGAAGGTCGCCAGTACTTC. Translating it yields CASSDSTRPEGRQYF.

This clonotype has ten or more counts. The chain combines TRBV5-6 with TRBJ2-1; TRBD1 is a possible D gene (6 bases). V shed 8 bases and J shed 4 bases, with 25 bases lying between them. In germline, CDR1 is SGHDT, CDR2 YYEEEE. The CDR3 runs 17 residues. The CDR3 loop is CASTDSRITRRYNEQFF. DNA of the CDR3: TGTGCCAGTACGGACAGTAGAATTACGAGAAGATACAATGAGCAGTTCTTC.

The rearrangement joins TRBV27 to TRBJ1-2, with unresolved D. The V and J ends lost 2 bases and 3 bases respectively, with 10 bases between them. Germline V CDR1 and CDR2: MNHEY, SMNVEV (reference sequence). The CDR3 is 14 residues long. CDR3 nucleotide sequence: TGTGCCAGCAGTTTAAAAGGGAGAGACTATGGCTACACCTTC. Translating gives CASSLKGRDYGYTF.

This clonotype has a handful of counts. This rearrangement joins TRBV7-9 to TRBJ1-5, with no clear D. V was pared by 1 base and J by 1 base, with 11 bases between. Germline CDR1 is SEHNR and CDR2 is FQNEAQ (reference sequence). This CDR3 comprises 16 residues. The CDR3 DNA is TGTGCCAGCAGCTTAGGTTCCGGACTAAGCAATCAGCCCCAGCATTTT. This sequence encodes CASSLGSGLSNQPQHF.

This clonotype was counted at least ten times. V usage is TRBV11-2 and J usage is TRBJ2-5; TRBD2 is a possible D gene (6 bases). The CDR3 is 16 residues long. Germline V CDR1 and CDR2: SGHAT, FQNNGV. V lost 2 bases, J lost 2 bases, and 15 bases lay in between. In DNA form, the CDR3 reads TGTGCCAGCAGCTTACGAAGACTAGGGCGGCAAGAGACCCAGTACTTC. Translation gives CASSLRRLGRQETQYF.

About this clonotype: A much larger clone is a single base away; this may be a read error. The chain couples TRBV28 to TRBJ2-7; 13 bases align to TRBD2. The CDR3 has 15 residues. Germline assignment: CDR1 MDHEN and CDR2 SYDVKM. With V trimmed by 6 bases and J by 6 bases, 8 bases remained unmatched. The CDR3 DNA follows: TGTGCCAGCAGCCTAGGGACTAGCGGGGACTGCGAGCAGTACTTC. Translating gives CASSLGTSGDCEQYF. The variable domain in full, completed from reference TRBV28 and TRBJ2-7, reads DVKVTQSSRYLVKRTGEKVFLECVQDMDHENMFWYRQDPGLGLRLIYFSYDVKMKEKGDIPEGYSVSREKKERFSLILESASTNQTSMYLCASSLGTSGDCEQYFGPGTRLTVT.

This clonotype appeared many times. The chain couples TRBV7-6 to TRBJ2-5; 7 bases are a match to TRBD2. From germline, CDR1 is SGHVS and CDR2 FNYEAQ. Germline trimming cut 2 bases from V and 9 bases from J; bases unmatched to any gene: 15. This CDR3 has 16 residues. CDR3 nucleotide sequence: TGTGCCAGCAGCTTACCGCAAGGGCCGCGCCGGGAGGCCCAGTACTTC. Protein product: CASSLPQGPRREAQYF.

The chain employs TRBV6-2 or TRBV6-3 and TRBJ2-1; either TRBD1 or TRBD2 may fit D (5 bases each). The CDR3 is 14 residues long. Deletions cut 5 bases from V and 4 bases from J, with 12 bases between. Germline loops: CDR1 MNHEY, CDR2 SVGEGT. This chain's CDR3 is CASSGRGRYNEQFF. The CDR3 coding sequence is TGTGCCAGCAGTGGCCGGGGCCGGTACAATGAGCAGTTCTTC.